The rows below give T cell receptor beta chains drawn from one sample of a study of OX40 agonist ivuxolimab in advanced cancers. Data came from immunoSEQ multiplex PCR; TCRdb stores just in-frame clones and leaves some out. The profile shows about 61,000 clones, about 89% of them singletons. Source: CD4+ or CD8+ T cells sorted from blood, taken in a trial of the OX40 agonist ivuxolimab. The receptors were gathered from an adult with an advanced solid tumor such as melanoma, head and neck, liver or kidney cancer. The CDR3 runs from the conserved cysteine through the conserved F or W. A D gene is named only where the DNA matches it firmly. The size entry is marked missing in some rows and otherwise reads once, few, many or a size class.

clone size,V gene,J gene,D gene,CDR3 DNA,CDR3 protein
NA,TRBV29-1,TRBJ2-2,TRBD2,TGCAGCGTCGTGGGACTAGCGGGATCGCCCGGGGAGCTGTTTTTT,CSVVGLAGSPGELFF
NA,TRBV27,TRBJ2-7,NA,TGTGCCAGCAGTTTGACTAGGGGAGACGAGCAGTACTTC,CASSLTRGDEQYF
once,TRBV28,TRBJ1-5,NA,TGTGCCAGCAACGTACGTCCCTCCGGAATTCAGCCCCAGCATTTT,CASNVRPSGIQPQHF
NA,TRBV28,TRBJ1-5,TRBD1,TGTGCCAGCAGTTCATCCAGGGGACAGGGGTATCAGCCCCAGCATTTT,CASSSSRGQGYQPQHF
NA,TRBV5-7,TRBJ1-3,NA,TGTGCCAGCAGCGAGGCCTCTCTGGGGCCTGGAAACACCATATATTTT,CASSEASLGPGNTIYF
NA,TRBV6-5,TRBJ2-3,NA,TGTGCCAGCAGTTACGAGGGCACAGATACGCAGTATTTT,CASSYEGTDTQYF
NA,TRBV28,TRBJ2-1,NA,TGTGCCAGCAGCAGGAATTTCAACTCCTACAATGAGCAGTTCTTC,CASSRNFNSYNEQFF
NA,TRBV2,TRBJ1-4,NA,TGTGCCAGCAGCAGGGCAGGGAACGAAAAACTGTTTTTT,CASSRAGNEKLFF
NA,TRBV5-4,TRBJ2-7,NA,TGTGCCAGCAGTCTGGGCGAGGTCGTCAACGAGCAGTACTTC,CASSLGEVVNEQYF
NA,TRBV28,TRBJ2-7,NA,TGTGCCAGCAGTCGAATGCGGGACACCTACGAGCAGTACTTC,CASSRMRDTYEQYF
NA,TRBV7-6,TRBJ2-7,NA,TGTGCCAGCAGCTTAGAGGGAGCGGGCAGCTCCTACGAGCAGTACTTC,CASSLEGAGSSYEQYF
once,TRBV11-2,TRBJ2-1,TRBD2,TGTGCCAGCAGCTTAGGACTAGCGAGCAATGAGCAGTTCTTC,CASSLGLASNEQFF
NA,TRBV4-3,TRBJ2-7,NA,TGCGCCAGCAGCCAAGATCGGAAGGGCGAGCAGTACTTC,CASSQDRKGEQYF
many,TRBV27,TRBJ1-5,NA,TGTGCCAGCAGTTTTCTCAATCAGCCCCAGCATTTT,CASSFLNQPQHF
NA,TRBV2,TRBJ2-3,TRBD1,TGTGCCAGGGATACAGGGACAGGGGATACAGATACGCAGTATTTT,CARDTGTGDTDTQYF
NA,TRBV7-8,TRBJ1-4,TRBD1,TGTGCCAGCAGCGACAGGGGGCCAAATGAAAAACTGTTTTTT,CASSDRGPNEKLFF
NA,TRBV4-1,TRBJ2-1,NA,TGCGCCAGCAGCCCGGGTGAAGGCTACAATGAGCAGTTCTTC,CASSPGEGYNEQFF
NA,TRBV5-1,TRBJ2-1,NA,TGCGCCAGCAGCAAGGACACCCCTTACAATGAGCAGTTCTTC,CASSKDTPYNEQFF
NA,TRBV5-6,TRBJ1-2,TRBD1,TGTGCCAGCAGCTTGGCCGACAGGGGGCTCCATGGCTACACCTTC,CASSLADRGLHGYTF
NA,TRBV9,TRBJ2-3,NA,TGTGCCAGCAGCTCCTCTTACGAGAGGGGTACGCAGTATTTT,CASSSSYERGTQYF
NA,TRBV9,TRBJ2-1,TRBD2,TGTGCCAGCAGTCACGGACTAGCCAATGAGCAGTTCTTC,CASSHGLANEQFF
once,TRBV7-7,TRBJ2-7,TRBD2,TGTGCTAGCAGCTTAGGTCGGGGGGATTTCTACGAGCAGTACTTC,CASSLGRGDFYEQYF
NA,TRBV10-2,TRBJ2-7,NA,TGCGCCAGCAGGGGGAAGAGGGACCAGGGCCCTTACGAGCAGTACTTC,CASRGKRDQGPYEQYF
NA,TRBV10-3,TRBJ1-5,NA,TGTGCCATCAGTGAGTCTGGGAATAGCAATCAGCCCCAGCATTTT,CAISESGNSNQPQHF
NA,TRBV5-6,TRBJ1-4,NA,TGTGCCAGCAGCCGAGACACCCGGGCAACTAATGAAAAACTGTTTTTT,CASSRDTRATNEKLFF
NA,TRBV7-9,TRBJ1-1,TRBD1,TGTGCCACCAAACAGGGGTGGGACACTGAAGCTTTCTTT,CATKQGWDTEAFF
NA,TRBV7-3,TRBJ2-3,NA,TGTGCCAGCAGCCCGGGAGAGCGAAATACGCAGTATTTT,CASSPGERNTQYF
NA,TRBV2,TRBJ1-5,NA,TGTGCCAGCAGTGTGGGGTACCAGCCCCAGCATTTT,CASSVGYQPQHF
NA,TRBV2,TRBJ1-5,NA,TGTGCCAGCAGTGGGATTGGTGCAGTACATCAGCCCCAGCATTTT,CASSGIGAVHQPQHF
NA,TRBV4-2,TRBJ2-2,NA,TGTGCCAGCAGCCAAGTAATAGCCGAGGAGCTGTTTTTT,CASSQVIAEELFF
NA,TRBV27,TRBJ1-2,NA,TGTGCCAGCAGTTTAGCCGGTGAGAACTATGGCTACACCTTC,CASSLAGENYGYTF
few,TRBV7-3,TRBJ2-2,TRBD2,TGTGCCAGCAGCTTCGGGACTAGCGGGACCGGGGAGCTGTTTTTT,CASSFGTSGTGELFF
NA,TRBV7-3,TRBJ2-3,NA,TGTGCCAGCAGCCCGGGGACATCTAGCACAGATACGCAGTATTTT,CASSPGTSSTDTQYF
once,TRBV27,TRBJ1-3,NA,TGTGCCAGCAGTATACAGGGCGGCTCTGGAAACACCATATATTTT,CASSIQGGSGNTIYF
NA,TRBV10-3,TRBJ2-5,NA,TGTGCCATCAGTGATAATCATTTGGACGCCGAAGAGACCCAGTACTTC,CAISDNHLDAEETQYF
NA,TRBV30,TRBJ2-7,TRBD1,TGTGCCTGGAGTGGGGGGACAGGGAGGACCTACGAGCAGTACTTC,CAWSGGTGRTYEQYF
once,TRBV5-8,TRBJ2-7,NA,TGTGCCAGCAGCTTGAGGAGGGCAGGACCCTACGAGCAGTACTTC,CASSLRRAGPYEQYF
once,TRBV27,TRBJ2-7,TRBD1,TGTGCCAGCAGTCGACAGGGGGATCCCTACGAGCAGTACTTC,CASSRQGDPYEQYF
NA,TRBV6-5,TRBJ2-7,NA,TGTGCCAGCAGCGCGACGGAGGTGGCTGCCTACGAGCAGTACTTC,CASSATEVAAYEQYF
NA,TRBV19,TRBJ1-1,TRBD1,TGTGCCAGTAGTGACAGGGGGCTGTGGACTGAAGCTTTCTTT,CASSDRGLWTEAFF
NA,TRBV15,TRBJ2-7,NA,TGTGCCACCAGCAGAGATGGGGACGGACTCCTTGAGCAGTACTTC,CATSRDGDGLLEQYF
NA,TRBV7-2,TRBJ2-7,TRBD2,TGTGCCAGCAGCTTAGGACTAGCGGGAACCTACGAGCAGTACTTC,CASSLGLAGTYEQYF
NA,TRBV16,TRBJ1-4,NA,TGTGCCAGCAGCCAATCGTTGGGGGTCCAAGTTGATAATGAAAAACTGTTTTTT,CASSQSLGVQVDNEKLFF
NA,TRBV15,TRBJ2-5,NA,TGTGCCACCAGCAGTGGTTATTCAAAAGAGACCCAGTACTTC,CATSSGYSKETQYF
few,TRBV18,TRBJ2-2,TRBD1,TGTGCCACGGACAGGGGCACCGGGGAGCTGTTTTTT,CATDRGTGELFF
NA,TRBV7-9,TRBJ2-7,NA,TGTGCCAGCAGCTCAACCCTAGCCACCTACGAGCAGTACTTC,CASSSTLATYEQYF
NA,TRBV6-6,TRBJ2-7,TRBD2,TGTGCCAGCAGTTATCCCGAGCGGGACTACGAGCAGTACTTC,CASSYPERDYEQYF